This T cell receptor (beta chain) was profiled in a study of blood T cells in healthy people across ages. Germline CDR1 is LGHDT and CDR2 is YNNKEL (reference sequence). This CDR3 contains 16 residues. V shed 1 base and J 4 bases; nucleotides not matched to a gene: 7. Study-wide results and limits: Observed TCR beta diversity showed a strong correlation with the percentage of naive T cells as measured by flow cytometry. Lack of knowledge of donor CMV status possibly confounded expanded clonotype changes.

Donors ranged from 6 to 90 years old and were healthy Caucasians in Russia. As to this clonotype: The antigen is undetermined.

Using a J-beta primer mix together with a sample-barcoded 5' primer, a second PCR was run for about 7 to 12 cycles. Each CDR3 protein is one row after TCRdb ran MiXCR on the 5' RACE reads. The table shows roughly 1.7 million distinct CDR3 sequences, with around 35% occurring only once. This TCR was sampled from a woman aged 25 to 39 in good health. The source material was blood. This chain uses TRBV3-1 with TRBJ2-3; TRBD2 agrees at 8 bases. The CDR3 here is CASSQALSSGPDTQYF. CDR3 DNA: TGTGCCAGCAGCCAAGCTCTGTCTAGCGGGCCAGATACGCAGTATTTT.